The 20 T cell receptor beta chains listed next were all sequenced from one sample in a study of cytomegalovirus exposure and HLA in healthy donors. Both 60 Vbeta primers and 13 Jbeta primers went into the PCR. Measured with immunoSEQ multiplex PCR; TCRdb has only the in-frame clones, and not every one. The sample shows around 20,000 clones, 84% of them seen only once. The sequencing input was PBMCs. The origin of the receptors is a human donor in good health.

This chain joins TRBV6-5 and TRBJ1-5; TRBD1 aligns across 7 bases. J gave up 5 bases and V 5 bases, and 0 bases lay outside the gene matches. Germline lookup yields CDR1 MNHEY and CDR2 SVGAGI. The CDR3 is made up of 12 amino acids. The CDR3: CASSTGDQPQHF. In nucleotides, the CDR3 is TGTGCCAGCAGTACAGGGGATCAGCCCCAGCATTTT.

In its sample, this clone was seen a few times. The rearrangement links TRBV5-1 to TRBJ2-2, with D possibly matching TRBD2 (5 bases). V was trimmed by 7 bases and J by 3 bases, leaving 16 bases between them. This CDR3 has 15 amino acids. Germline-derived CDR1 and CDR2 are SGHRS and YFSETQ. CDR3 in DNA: TGCGCCAGCTCGACGAGGGATCTACACACCGGGGAGCTGTTTTTT. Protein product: CASSTRDLHTGELFF.

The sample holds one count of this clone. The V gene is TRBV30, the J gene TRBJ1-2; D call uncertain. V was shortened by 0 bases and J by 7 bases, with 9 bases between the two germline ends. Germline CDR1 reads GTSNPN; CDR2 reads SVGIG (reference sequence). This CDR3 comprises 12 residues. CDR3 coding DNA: TGTGCCTGGAGTGTAGGAGGGCCTGGCTACACCTTC. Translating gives CAWSVGGPGYTF.

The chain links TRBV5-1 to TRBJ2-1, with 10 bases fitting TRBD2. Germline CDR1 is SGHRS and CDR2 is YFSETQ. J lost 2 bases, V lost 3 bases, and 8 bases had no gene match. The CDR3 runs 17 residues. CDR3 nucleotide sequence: TGCGCCAGCAGCTACCGACCGGGACTAGCGCCCTACAATGAGCAGTTCTTC. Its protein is CASSYRPGLAPYNEQFF.

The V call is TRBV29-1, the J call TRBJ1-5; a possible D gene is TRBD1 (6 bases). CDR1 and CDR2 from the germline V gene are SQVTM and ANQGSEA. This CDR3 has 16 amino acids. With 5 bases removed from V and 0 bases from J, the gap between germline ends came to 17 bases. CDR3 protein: CSVSRGPADSNQPQHF. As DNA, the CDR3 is TGCAGCGTTAGCAGGGGCCCGGCCGATAGCAATCAGCCCCAGCATTTT.

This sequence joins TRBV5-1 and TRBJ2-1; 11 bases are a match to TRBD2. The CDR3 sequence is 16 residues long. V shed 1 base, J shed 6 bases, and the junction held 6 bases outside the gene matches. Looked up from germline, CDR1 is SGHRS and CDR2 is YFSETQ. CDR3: CASSLPGLAASNEQFF. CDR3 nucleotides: TGCGCCAGCAGCTTGCCGGGACTAGCGGCCTCCAATGAGCAGTTCTTC.

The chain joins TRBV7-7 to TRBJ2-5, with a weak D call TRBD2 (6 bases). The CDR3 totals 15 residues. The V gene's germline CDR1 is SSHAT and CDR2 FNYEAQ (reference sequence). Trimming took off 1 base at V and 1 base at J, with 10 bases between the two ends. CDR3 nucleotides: TGTGCCAGCAGCTTAGGGGACGGGGGCCAAGAGACCCAGTACTTC. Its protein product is CASSLGDGGQETQYF.

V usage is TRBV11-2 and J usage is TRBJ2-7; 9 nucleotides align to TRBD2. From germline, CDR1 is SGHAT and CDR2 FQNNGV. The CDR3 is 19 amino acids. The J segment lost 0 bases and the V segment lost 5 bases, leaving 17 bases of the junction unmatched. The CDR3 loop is CASSPGELAGQRSSYEQYF. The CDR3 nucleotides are TGTGCCAGCAGCCCAGGTGAGCTAGCGGGGCAAAGGAGCTCCTACGAGCAGTACTTC. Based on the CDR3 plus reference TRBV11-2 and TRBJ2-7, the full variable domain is EAGVAQSPRYKIIEKRQSVAFWCNPISGHATLYWYQQILGQGPKLLIQFQNNGVVDDSQLPKDRFSAERLKGVDSTLKIQPAKLEDSAVYLCASSPGELAGQRSSYEQYFGPGTRLTVT.

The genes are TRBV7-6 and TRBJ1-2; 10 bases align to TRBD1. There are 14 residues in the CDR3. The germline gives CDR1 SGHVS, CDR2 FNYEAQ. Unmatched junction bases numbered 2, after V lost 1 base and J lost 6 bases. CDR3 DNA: TGTGCCAGCAGCTTAGGGGACAGGGGTCATGGCTACACCTTC. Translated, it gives CASSLGDRGHGYTF.

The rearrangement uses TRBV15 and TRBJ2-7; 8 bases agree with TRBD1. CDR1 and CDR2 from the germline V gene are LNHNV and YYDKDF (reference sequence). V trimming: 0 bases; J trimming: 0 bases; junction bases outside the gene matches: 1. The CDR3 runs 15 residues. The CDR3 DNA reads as TGTGCCACCAGCAGAGACAGGGGGCCCTCCTACGAGCAGTACTTC. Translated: CATSRDRGPSYEQYF.

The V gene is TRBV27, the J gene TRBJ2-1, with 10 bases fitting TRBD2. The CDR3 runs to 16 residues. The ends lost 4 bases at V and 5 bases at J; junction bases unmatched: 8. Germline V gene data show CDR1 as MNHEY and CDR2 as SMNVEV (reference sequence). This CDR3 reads CASSSLLAGGHNEQFF. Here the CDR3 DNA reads TGTGCCAGCAGTTCCCTCTTAGCGGGGGGCCACAATGAGCAGTTCTTC.

The CDR3 loop reads CASSLAPGQGFSQNTQYF. In DNA, the CDR3 is TGCGCCAGCAGCTTGGCTCCGGGACAGGGTTTTTCACAGAATACGCAGTATTTT. The chain has TRBV5-1 and TRBJ2-3; 9 nucleotides match TRBD1. Germline CDR1 reads SGHRS; CDR2 reads YFSETQ. The J segment lost 7 bases and the V segment lost 0 bases, leaving 15 bases of the junction unmatched. This CDR3 is built from 18 residues.

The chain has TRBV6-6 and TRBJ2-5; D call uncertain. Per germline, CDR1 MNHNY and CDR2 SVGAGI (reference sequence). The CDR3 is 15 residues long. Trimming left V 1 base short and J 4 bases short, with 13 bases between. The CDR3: CASSYWYSSRETQYF. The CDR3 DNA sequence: TGTGCCAGCAGTTACTGGTACTCCTCCCGAGAGACCCAGTACTTC.

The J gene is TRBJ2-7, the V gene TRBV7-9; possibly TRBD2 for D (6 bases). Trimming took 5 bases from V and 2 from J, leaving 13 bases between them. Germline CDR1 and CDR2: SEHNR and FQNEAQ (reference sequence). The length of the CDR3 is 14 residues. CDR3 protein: CASSGPTSPYEQYF. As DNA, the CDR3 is TGTGCCAGCAGCGGCCCGACTAGTCCCTACGAGCAGTACTTC.

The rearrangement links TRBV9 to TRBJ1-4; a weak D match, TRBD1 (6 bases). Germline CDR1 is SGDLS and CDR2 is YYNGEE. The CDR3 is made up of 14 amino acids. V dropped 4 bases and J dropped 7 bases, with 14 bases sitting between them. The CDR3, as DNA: TGTGCCAGCAGCACTACAGGGCGCTCTGAAAAACTGTTTTTT. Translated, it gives CASSTTGRSEKLFF.

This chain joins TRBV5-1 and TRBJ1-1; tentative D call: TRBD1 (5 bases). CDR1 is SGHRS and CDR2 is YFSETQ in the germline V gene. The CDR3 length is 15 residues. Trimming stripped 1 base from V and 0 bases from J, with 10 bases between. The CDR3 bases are TGCGCCAGCAGCTTGCATACAGGTCTGAACACTGAAGCTTTCTTT. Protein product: CASSLHTGLNTEAFF.

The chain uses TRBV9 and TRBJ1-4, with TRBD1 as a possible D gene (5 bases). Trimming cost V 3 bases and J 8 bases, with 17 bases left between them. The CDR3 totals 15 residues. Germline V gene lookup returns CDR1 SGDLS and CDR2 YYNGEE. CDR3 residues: CASSAGPGSYEKLFF. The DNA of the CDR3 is TGTGCCAGCAGCGCAGGGCCCGGGTCCTACGAAAAACTGTTTTTT.

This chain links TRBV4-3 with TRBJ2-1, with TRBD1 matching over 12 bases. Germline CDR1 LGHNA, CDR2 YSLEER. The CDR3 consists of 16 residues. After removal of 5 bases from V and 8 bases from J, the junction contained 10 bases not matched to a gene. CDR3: CASSEAPGQGADEQFF. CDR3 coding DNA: TGCGCCAGCAGCGAAGCTCCGGGACAGGGGGCAGATGAGCAGTTCTTC.

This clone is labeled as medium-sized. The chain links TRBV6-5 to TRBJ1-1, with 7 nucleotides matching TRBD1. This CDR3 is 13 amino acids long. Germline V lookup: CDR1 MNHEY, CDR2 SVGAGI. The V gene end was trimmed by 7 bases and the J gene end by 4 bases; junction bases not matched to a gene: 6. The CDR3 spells CASNLQGSTEAFF. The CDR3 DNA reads TGTGCCAGCAACCTACAGGGGAGCACTGAAGCTTTCTTT.

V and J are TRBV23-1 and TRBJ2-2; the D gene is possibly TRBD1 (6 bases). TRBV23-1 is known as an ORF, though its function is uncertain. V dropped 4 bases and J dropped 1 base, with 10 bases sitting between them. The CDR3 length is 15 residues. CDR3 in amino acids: CASSPYRVNTGELFF. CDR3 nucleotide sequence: TGCGCCAGCAGTCCCTACAGGGTGAACACCGGGGAGCTGTTTTTT.